This T cell receptor (beta chain) emerged from a study of CD8 T cells in Susac syndrome. The CDR3 loop spans 13 amino acids. Trimming shortened V by 3 bases and J by 0 bases, and 8 bases separated the two germline ends. Germline-derived CDR1 and CDR2 are DFQATT and SNEGSKA (reference sequence). While CD8+ and CD4+ T cells were isolated negatively, TEMRA cells were enriched by FACS. Reverse transcription of roughly 0.5 to 1 ug RNA used random hexamers. Amplification of the TCR beta CDR3 was carried out by immunoSEQ multiplex PCR, which spanned a total of 54 Vbeta and 13 Jbeta segments. TCRdb processed the immunoSEQ multiplex PCR reads anew with MiXCR; each CDR3 protein has one entry. The table lists some 80,000 distinct CDR3 sequences, 94% of them singletons.

The sequence was collected from a human donor in good health. The sample consisted of CD8+ T cells from PBMCs. The chain has TRBV20-1 and TRBJ1-1; D possibly corresponds to TRBD1 (6 bases). The CDR3, as DNA: TGCAGTGCTAGCGGACAGCTGAACACTGAAGCTTTCTTT. The encoded protein is CSASGQLNTEAFF.